This TCR beta chain was sequenced during a study of human T cells and chemical hapten exposure. TCRdb reanalysed the RACE reads using MiXCR and keeps one entry per CDR3 protein. This sample has about 140,000 distinct CDR3 sequences; about 10% occur once, and the top ten carry 1.4%. Germline V gene data show CDR1 as SNHLY and CDR2 as FYNNEI. V shed 6 bases and J shed 9 bases, with 18 bases lying between them. This CDR3 region has 15 residues. This clonotype was seen repeatedly, ten times or more. Time point described: patch test 2, 6 weeks after DPC sensitization. The treatment is: therapeutic diphenylcyclopropenone sensitization with weekly scalp DPC.

The clonotype was recovered from a woman in her forties or fifties with alopecia areata. Some clones in this sample may be carry-over from other donors' samples. This chain connects TRBV2 to TRBJ1-6; D perhaps matches TRBD1 (6 bases). Sample: whole blood, taken in connection with sensitization to the hapten diphenylcyclopropenone (DPC). CDR3 residues: CASRPGQGTGSPLHF. As DNA, the CDR3 is TGTGCCAGCAGACCCGGCCAGGGGACCGGTTCACCCCTCCACTTT.